The 4 T cell receptor beta chains reported below all come from one sample, sequenced in a study of blood T cell repertoires in COVID-19. The repertoire was sequenced with immunoSEQ multiplex PCR; TCRdb's copy has only in-frame clones and lacks some. Of tens of thousands of clones detected, around 82% appear once; the ten largest clones hold roughly 5.4%. Sample: peripheral blood. All receptors derive from a man in his fifties or sixties with active COVID-19.

This clone was found a few times. The chain has TRBV9 and TRBJ2-3; TRBD2 matches 10 bases. CDR1 and CDR2 (germline): SGDLS, YYNGEE. The CDR3 is 15 residues long. V shed 2 bases and J 4 bases; nucleotides not matched to a gene: 4. CDR3 loop: CASSVTSGRADTQYF. CDR3 DNA sequence: TGTGCCAGCAGCGTTACAAGCGGGAGGGCAGATACGCAGTATTTT.

The rearrangement uses TRBV20-1 and TRBJ2-7; tentative D call: TRBD1 (5 bases). V shed 3 bases and J shed 4 bases, with 19 bases lying between them. Germline-derived CDR1 and CDR2 are DFQATT and SNEGSKA (reference sequence). This CDR3 contains 15 residues. The CDR3: CSASTRVELRYEQYF. CDR3 bases: TGCAGTGCTAGTACCAGGGTGGAACTGCGGTACGAGCAGTACTTC.

The chain joins TRBV9 to TRBJ2-1, with 11 bases aligning to TRBD2. The germline V gene has CDR1 SGDLS and CDR2 YYNGEE. This CDR3 region has 15 residues. Germline trimming cut 2 bases from V and 4 bases from J; bases unmatched to any gene: 2. CDR3 in amino acids: CASSVSGRDYNEQFF. The CDR3 DNA sequence: TGTGCCAGCAGCGTTAGCGGGAGGGATTACAATGAGCAGTTCTTC.

The chain recombines TRBV6-5 with TRBJ2-3; a possible D gene is TRBD1 (5 bases). Germline CDR1 and CDR2: MNHEY and SVGAGI. The CDR3 runs 14 residues. Deletions cut 6 bases from V and 3 bases from J, with 13 bases between. The CDR3 nucleotides read TGTGCCAGCAGGCAAGTTGGGGCGACAGATACGCAGTATTTT. It codes for CASRQVGATDTQYF.